Below, one TCR beta chain is given with its context. The clone's antigen remains unknown. At one of its ends the junction is not consistent with the germline gene, which may arise from a read error. This sample is drawn from a study of cytomegalovirus exposure and HLA in healthy donors (dated 2017 in TCRdb). About the study as a whole: An earlier analysis of approximately 600 of the donors reported 250 to 350 Gb of sequence data and approximately 110 million unique TCR beta sequences from about 200 million T cells. On average, roughly 200,000 unique TCR beta nucleotide sequences were sequenced per donor among fewer than 500 genotyped donors of the cohort, with 15% to 20% of those sequences being non-productive. Besides the first cohort of roughly 700 subjects, a separate validation cohort made up of 120 different subjects was used. Rather than drawing on any new phenotypic data, the later analysis identified candidate immune exposures from TCR beta sequences and the way those sequences occurred across donors. The aim of the study was to test whether cataloging public T cell receptors could identify signatures of past pathogen exposure. The number of typed donors differed by locus: roughly 620-640 for A, B, C, DRB1 and DQB1; approximately 540 for DQA1; approximately 600 for DPA1; and roughly 450 for DPB1. The study combined high-throughput TCR immunosequencing, statistical association of individual TCRs with disease status, and machine learning to predict cytomegalovirus infection status. Donor age, sex, ethnicity and CMV serostatus were collected together with the repertoire data. Both class I and class II loci were covered by HLA typing, at four-digit resolution. The genetic ancestry cluster associated with self-reported Caucasian donors included 65% to 90% of the 350 to 500 genotyped donors. A later analysis re-analyzed previously published TCR beta repertoires from 550 to 700 donors and added high-resolution HLA genotyping to study TCR occurrence patterns. The study used immunosequencing to profile the T cell repertoires of 670 or so subjects and linked those repertoires to cytomegalovirus serostatus. Every repertoire in the discovery cohort had been generated on one and the same sequencing platform. About 320 gigabases of sequencing data and around 87 million unique TCR sequences were included in an early release covering around 650 HLA-typed donors. Four to six DR-DQ haplotypes were handled as single units for association and clustering because linkage in the cohort was strong. To decide whether each TCR beta V gene segment behaved as functional or pseudogenic, an earlier analysis of fewer than 750 of the donors relied on high-throughput TCR beta sequencing. A later genetic analysis took genome-wide SNP genotypes for about 65% of the 666 donors and used that subset as a discovery cohort.

The library was generated by the immunoSEQ multiplex PCR assay. For the multiplex PCR, a mixture combining 60 forward primers for TCR Vbeta segments and 13 reverse primers for TCR Jbeta segments was used. The CDR3 region of rearranged TCR beta genes was amplified from genomic DNA by a multiplex PCR assay. Amplified TCR beta libraries were sequenced as 87-base-pair reads on the Illumina HiSeq System. Processing in the source paper ran as follows. Across the roughly 600 repertoires, a later analysis counted roughly 77 million unique TCR beta chains, roughly 11 million of which were shared by at least two donors. Raw reads were error-corrected and collapsed into unique sequences with a nearest-neighbor algorithm that merged closely related sequences to remove PCR and sequencing errors. Alignment of CDR3 sequences to IMGT reference sequences was used to assign V, D and J gene segments. For a sequence to be retained, at least a six-nucleotide match to both a V gene segment and a J gene segment was required. Rearrangements were called productive when the CDR3 lacked stop codons and stayed in frame with V and J; all others were non-productive. CDR3 was defined by IMGT convention, running from the second conserved V-encoded cysteine to the conserved J-encoded phenylalanine. The earlier analysis of roughly 590 of the donors excluded any sequence lacking an unambiguous match to a single V gene segment. In an earlier analysis of some 590 of the donors, a V segment was called functional when productive rearrangements were above 56.7%, and segregating when the standard deviation between donors exceeded 5%. To diagnose cytomegalovirus status from the catalog of TCR beta chain sequences, a statistical classification framework was built. A later analysis assigned V and J genes by comparing TCR nucleotide sequences with IMGT/GENE-DB human TR gene sequences. A later analysis assigned CDR3 sequences and most-parsimonious VDJ recombination scenarios with the TCRdist pipeline. In a later analysis, every TCR beta chain was defined by the combination of its CDR3 amino acid sequence and its V-gene family, and reads without a unique V-gene family were dropped. A later analysis removed 500 to 650 highly shared, low-generation-probability nucleotide sequences to deal with suspected cross-contamination and a sequencing artifact. A later analysis calculated a clonal expansion index for each public chain from normalized within-repertoire ranks of inferred template counts. A later analysis computed generation probabilities with a VDJ recombination model fitted to out-of-frame rearrangements, and checked the results against IGoR. Hypergeometric tests were used in a later analysis to score TCR-TCR, TCR-HLA and TCR-CMV co-occurrence, with a repertoire-size bias correction applied to the TCR pairs. To estimate false discovery rates, a later analysis permuted the HLA or CMV assignments 20 times. In a later analysis, co-occurring TCRs were grouped with DBSCAN, and TCRdist sequence similarity was added when clustering was performed within HLA-allele-positive subsets. Repertoires with fewer than 30,000 or more than 120,000 public chains were left out of co-occurrence clustering, as were about 5 repertoires with anomalous nucleotide sharing. TCRdb stores this immuneACCESS table with in-frame sequences only. Part of the clones is absent; in the studies checked, under half of the shortfall reflects unresolved V genes, and no reason is known for the rest. The DNA gave D and trimming, while V, J and clone size come from that table. The sample has roughly 150,000 clones on record, around 74% of them singletons. The ten biggest clones cover 1.3% to 1.5% of the sample.

What the work shows at the level of the full study, not this receptor alone: Some 15 rarely observed V segments, including chromosome 9 orphons, were excluded from the earlier analysis of several hundred of the donors because counts were too low. Most CMV-associated TCR beta chains appeared to be HLA-restricted in a later analysis, and the HLA associations seemed to be driven largely by CMV exposure. Most TCR sequences were seen in very few donors, while some public TCRs were found in many individuals. According to a later analysis, parvovirus B19, influenza, CMV and Epstein-Barr virus appeared linked to several top co-occurrence clusters. According to the authors, the approach could potentially be generalized to other disease states and immunological phenotypes. Sequencing depth was assumed to be roughly uniform across donors in the presence/absence analyses, though that assumption may not hold. A cluster of highly shared sequence variants was judged likely to be a technical artifact of the sequencing pipeline. Linkage disequilibrium might explain the correlated functional status among segregating V segments, but an unknown experimental factor could not be excluded. In a later genetic analysis, fewer N-insertions in productive TCRs were reported among donors in an Asian-associated ancestry cluster than the approximately 670-donor mean. A total of 150 to 200 TCR beta chains were listed by the study as associated with cytomegalovirus. In a later analysis, TCR association rates were found to vary across HLA loci, with the most associated TCRs seen for DRB1 alleles and the fewest for HLA-C alleles. Because HLA typing was unavailable for some donors at each locus, only the typed subset was used in association tests. When HLA alleles, especially DR and DQ, strongly co-occurred, TCR associations were difficult to assign to individual alleles. Only TCR beta chains were sequenced in this cohort, and the absence of alpha or paired-chain data limited detectable features. A few of the identified cytomegalovirus-associated TCR beta chains were confirmed in vitro to be specific for cytomegalovirus antigens. Immune exposure information for the cohort was limited to CMV serostatus. Specific HLA alleles were associated with roughly 16,000 TCR beta sequences at a false discovery rate of 0.05 in a later analysis. The classifier was reported to diagnose cytomegalovirus status with high specificity and sensitivity in both the original and validation cohorts. An earlier analysis of 450 to 750 of the donors showed that most TCR beta V segments appeared in productive rearrangements either about 90% or about 30% of the time, which broadly matched IMGT annotations. A further reported finding was that TCR beta sequences accurately predicted the HLA-A and HLA-B alleles for most subjects in the first cohort. A later genetic analysis associated a missense DCLRE1C variant with V-gene and J-gene trimming of TCR beta chains, and an independent cohort replicated the association. Some IMGT-functional V segments, including TRBV6-2 and TRBV6-3, could not be told apart with the 87-base-pair reads, so those segments were excluded. In a later analysis, HLA-associated TCR beta chains were found to be more clonally expanded and to have lower generation probabilities than equally common non-associated chains.

In total, over 600 healthy bone marrow donors made up the cohort. All cohort members were sampled while nominally healthy, although unrecorded immune exposures were likely present. The donor tested CMV seronegative and was one of the 352 seronegative cohort members. Each donor provided a peripheral blood sample, and peripheral blood mononuclear cells were used for TCR beta sequencing. The Qiagen DNeasy Blood Extraction Kit was used to extract genomic DNA from the blood cell samples. Reading the germline V gene (reference sequence) gives CDR1 SEHNR and CDR2 FQNEAQ. CDR3 length: 14 amino acids, cysteine to phenylalanine. This entry keeps only the CDR3 DNA: 42 bases, framed from base 1.

The specimen was PBMCs. This TCR was sampled from a man younger than 35 in good health and CMV-seronegative. The chain links TRBV7-9 with TRBJ1-2; the D gene assignment is ambiguous. At the DNA level, the sequence is TGTTCCAGCAGCTTAGCCCAGGCCGTGAATGGCTACACCTTC. This codes for CSSSLAQAVNGYTF. With the portions outside the CDR3 filled from the reference TRBV7-9 and TRBJ1-2 genes, the complete variable region becomes DTGVSQNPRHKITKRGQNVTFRCDPISEHNRLYWYRQTLGQGPEFLTYFQNEAQLEKSRLLSDRFSAERPKGSFSTLEIQRTEQGDSAMYLCSSSLAQAVNGYTFGSGTRLTVV.